This T cell receptor beta chain was profiled in a study of CD8+ T cells in alopecia areata. For the study at large: Patients given treatment had severity scored by the percentage of scalp area affected.

cDNA reverse transcribed from extracted RNA served as the sequencing template. Clones were sequenced by immunoSEQ multiplex PCR, and TCRdb holds only the in-frame ones, with some missing. In the table there are about 64,000 clones, about half of which are singletons. Treatment of the sample: oral pan-JAK inhibitor, 5-10 mg twice daily. The germline CDR1 and CDR2 sequences are MNHEY and SMNVEV (reference sequence). The CDR3 sequence is 14 residues long. Trimming removed 0 bases at V and 5 bases at J, with 10 bases between. The V call is TRBV27, the J call TRBJ2-5, with D possibly matching TRBD1 (5 bases). This receptor was identified in a human donor with alopecia areata. The sample was CD8+ T cells sorted from blood, taken between weeks 36 and 40, from a patient treated with tofacitinib. CDR3: CASSLSKRGETQYF. In DNA, the CDR3 is TGTGCCAGCAGTTTATCGAAAAGGGGTGAGACCCAGTACTTC.